This TCR beta chain was identified in a study of OX40 agonist ivuxolimab in advanced cancers. Study overall: Earlier treatment with anti-PD-1, anti-PD-L1 or anti-CTLA-4 was permitted, and about 40% had received some. Study outcomes and limitations: In the 0.1-3.0 mg/kg groups, partial responders showed among the lowest expansion.

Sequencing was performed with immunoSEQ multiplex PCR; in TCRdb, only in-frame clones are kept and a portion is missing. Counted here are 150,000 to 180,000 clones, 90% to 95% occurring once; the ten biggest clones make up approximately 0.3%. To note about this clone: Its cognate antigen is unknown.

CDR1 is MDHEN and CDR2 is SYDVKM in the germline V gene. The CDR3 has 16 residues. V shed 6 bases and J 0 bases; nucleotides not matched to a gene: 11. V and J are TRBV28 and TRBJ2-7; 7 bases map to TRBD1. This receptor was taken from an adult with an advanced solid tumor such as melanoma, head and neck, liver or kidney cancer. The source was CD4+ or CD8+ T cells sorted from blood, collected in a trial of the OX40 agonist ivuxolimab. The CDR3 DNA sequence: TGTGCCAGCAGGCCCCCGGGACAGAGGACCTCCTACGAGCAGTACTTC. Its protein is CASRPPGQRTSYEQYF. Full variable domain (rest looked up from reference TRBV28 and TRBJ2-7): DVKVTQSSRYLVKRTGEKVFLECVQDMDHENMFWYRQDPGLGLRLIYFSYDVKMKEKGDIPEGYSVSREKKERFSLILESASTNQTSMYLCASRPPGQRTSYEQYFGPGTRLTVT.